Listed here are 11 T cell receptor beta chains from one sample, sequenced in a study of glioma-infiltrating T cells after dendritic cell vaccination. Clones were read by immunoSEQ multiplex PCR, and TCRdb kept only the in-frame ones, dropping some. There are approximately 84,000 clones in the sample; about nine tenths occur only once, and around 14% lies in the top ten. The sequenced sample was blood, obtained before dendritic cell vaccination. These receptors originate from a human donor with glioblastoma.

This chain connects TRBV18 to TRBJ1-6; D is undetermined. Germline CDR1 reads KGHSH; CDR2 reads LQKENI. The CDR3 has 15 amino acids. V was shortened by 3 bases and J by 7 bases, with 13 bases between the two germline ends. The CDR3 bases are TGTGCCAGCTCACCTAGTCAGTTAGCAAATTCACCCCTCCACTTT. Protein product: CASSPSQLANSPLHF. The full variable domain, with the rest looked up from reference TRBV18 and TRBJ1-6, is NAGVMQNPRHLVRRRGQEARLRCSPMKGHSHVYWYRQLPEEGLKFMVYLQKENIIDESGMPKERFSAEFPKEGPSILRIQQVVRGDSAAYFCASSPSQLANSPLHFGNGTRLTVT.

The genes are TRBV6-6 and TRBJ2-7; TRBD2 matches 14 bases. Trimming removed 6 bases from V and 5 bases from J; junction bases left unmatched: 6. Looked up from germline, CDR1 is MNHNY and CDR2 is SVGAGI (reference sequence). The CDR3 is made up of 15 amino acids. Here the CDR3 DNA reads TGTGCCAGCAGGGGACGACTAGCGGGGGGGGACGAGCAGTACTTC. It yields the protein CASRGRLAGGDEQYF.

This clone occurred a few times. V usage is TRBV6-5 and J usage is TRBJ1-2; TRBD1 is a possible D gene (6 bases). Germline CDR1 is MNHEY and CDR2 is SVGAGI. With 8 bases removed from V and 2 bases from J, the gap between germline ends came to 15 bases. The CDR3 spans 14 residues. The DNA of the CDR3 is TGTGCCAGCGCCTCGGGGGGCCCCAACTATGGCTACACCTTC. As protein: CASASGGPNYGYTF.

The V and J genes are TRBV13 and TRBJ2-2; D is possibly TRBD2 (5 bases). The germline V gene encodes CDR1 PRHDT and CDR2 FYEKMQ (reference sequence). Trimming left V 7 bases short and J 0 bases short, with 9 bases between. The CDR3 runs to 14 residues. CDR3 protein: CASKPGTNTGELFF. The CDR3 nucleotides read TGTGCCAGCAAACCCGGGACGAACACCGGGGAGCTGTTTTTT.

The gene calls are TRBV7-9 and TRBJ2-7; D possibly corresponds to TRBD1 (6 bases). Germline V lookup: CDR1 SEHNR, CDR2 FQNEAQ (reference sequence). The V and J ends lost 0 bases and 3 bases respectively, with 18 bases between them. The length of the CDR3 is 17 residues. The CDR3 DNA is TGTGCCAGCAGCTTAGCTCAGGGGCCAGAACTGTACTACGAGCAGTACTTC. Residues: CASSLAQGPELYYEQYF. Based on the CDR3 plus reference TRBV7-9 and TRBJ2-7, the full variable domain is DTGVSQNPRHKITKRGQNVTFRCDPISEHNRLYWYRQTLGQGPEFLTYFQNEAQLEKSRLLSDRFSAERPKGSFSTLEIQRTEQGDSAMYLCASSLAQGPELYYEQYFGPGTRLTVT.

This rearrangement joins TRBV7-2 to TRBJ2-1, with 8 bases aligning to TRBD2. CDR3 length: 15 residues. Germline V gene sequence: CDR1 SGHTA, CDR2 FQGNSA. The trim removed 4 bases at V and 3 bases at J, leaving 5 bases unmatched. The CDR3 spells CASSSRTSNYNEQFF. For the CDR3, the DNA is TGTGCCAGCAGCTCCCGGACTAGCAACTACAATGAGCAGTTCTTC.

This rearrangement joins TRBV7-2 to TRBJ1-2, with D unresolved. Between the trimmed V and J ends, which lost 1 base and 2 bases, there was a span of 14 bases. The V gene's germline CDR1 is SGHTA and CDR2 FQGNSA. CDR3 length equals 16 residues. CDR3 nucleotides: TGTGCCAGCAGCTTAGTTGGTGGCGAGGGCAACTATGGCTACACCTTC. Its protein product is CASSLVGGEGNYGYTF. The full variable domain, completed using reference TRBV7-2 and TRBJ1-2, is GAGVSQSPSNKVTEKGKDVELRCDPISGHTALYWYRQSLGQGLEFLIYFQGNSAPDKSGLPSDRFSAERTGGSVSTLTIQRTQQEDSAVYLCASSLVGGEGNYGYTFGSGTRLTVV.

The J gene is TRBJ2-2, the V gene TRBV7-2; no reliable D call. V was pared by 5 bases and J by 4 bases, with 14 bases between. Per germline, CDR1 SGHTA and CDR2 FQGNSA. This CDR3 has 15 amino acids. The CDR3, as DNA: TGTGCCAGCAGCCTATTCTATGGCGGCACCGGGGAGCTGTTTTTT. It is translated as CASSLFYGGTGELFF.

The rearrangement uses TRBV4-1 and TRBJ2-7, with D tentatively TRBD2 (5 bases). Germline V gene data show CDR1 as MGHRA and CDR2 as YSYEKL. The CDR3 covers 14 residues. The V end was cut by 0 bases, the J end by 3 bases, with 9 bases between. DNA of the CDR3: TGCGCCAGCAGCCAAGACAACGGAGGCTACGAGCAGTACTTC. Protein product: CASSQDNGGYEQYF.

The CDR3 here is CASSGSTEAFF. In nucleotides, the CDR3 is TGTGCCAGCTCCGGGAGTACTGAAGCTTTCTTT. V gene TRBV18 combines with J gene TRBJ1-1; the D is unclear. CDR1 and CDR2 from the germline V gene are KGHSH and LQKENI. Trimming removed 6 bases at V and 5 bases at J, with 7 bases between. This CDR3 is 11 amino acids long.

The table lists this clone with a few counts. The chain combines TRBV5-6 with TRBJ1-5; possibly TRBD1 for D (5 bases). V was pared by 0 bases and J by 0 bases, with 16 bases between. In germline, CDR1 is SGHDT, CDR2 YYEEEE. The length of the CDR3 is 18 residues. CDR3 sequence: CASSLGRRRAYSNQPQHF. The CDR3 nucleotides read TGTGCCAGCAGCTTGGGGCGACGCAGGGCTTATAGCAATCAGCCCCAGCATTTT.